Below, 30 T cell receptor beta chains from the same sample are listed, as sequenced in a study of blood T cell repertoires in COVID-19. Profiled with immunoSEQ multiplex PCR; TCRdb holds only in-frame clones, not every one. The table shows around 250,000 clones, with around 84% occurring only once. Sequenced material: peripheral blood. The receptors come from a woman between 65 and 79 years old with active or convalescent COVID-19.

For the CDR3, the DNA is TGTGCCAGCAGCGTAGTTGACAGGCATGGCGGCTACACCTTC. Protein product: CASSVVDRHGGYTF. This rearrangement joins TRBV9 to TRBJ1-2; D might be TRBD1 (6 bases). The V and J ends lost 0 bases and 8 bases respectively, with 14 bases between them. Germline assignment: CDR1 SGDLS and CDR2 YYNGEE. The CDR3 has 14 amino acids.

This clone is a singleton in its sample. The chain links TRBV18 to TRBJ2-5, with D unclear. This CDR3 comprises 13 residues. The V and J ends lost 2 bases and 7 bases respectively, with 11 bases between them. The germline gives CDR1 KGHSH, CDR2 LQKENI. This CDR3 reads CASSPEALTTQYF. DNA of the CDR3: TGTGCCAGCTCACCAGAAGCCCTTACGACCCAGTACTTC.

The rearrangement links TRBV18 to TRBJ2-1, with 9 bases that match TRBD2. Germline V gene sequence: CDR1 KGHSH, CDR2 LQKENI. Trimming cost V 0 bases and J 8 bases; bases outside gene matches: 5. The CDR3 loop spans 15 amino acids. CDR3 DNA: TGTGCCAGCTCACCACCGGGCGGGGGGGCCGATGAGCAGTTCTTC. It specifies CASSPPGGGADEQFF.

The rearrangement uses TRBV4-1 and TRBJ2-3, with a weak D call TRBD1 (6 bases). V lost 1 base to trimming and J lost 5 bases, with 16 bases between them. The CDR3 loop spans 16 amino acids. The V gene's germline CDR1 is MGHRA and CDR2 YSYEKL. In nucleotides, the CDR3 is TGCGCCAGCAGCCAAGGGCTCAGGGGCGCGGAAGATACGCAGTATTTT. Translation gives CASSQGLRGAEDTQYF.

This clone was counted a single time. The V call is TRBV11-2, the J call TRBJ1-2; unclear D gene. This CDR3 is 12 amino acids long. CDR1 is SGHAT and CDR2 is FQNNGV in the germline V gene. The V gene lost 1 base and the J gene lost 6 bases, with 6 bases spanning the gap. This CDR3 is CASSLAGNGYTF. The CDR3 DNA reads TGTGCCAGCAGCTTAGCGGGGAATGGCTACACCTTC. Looking up the rest from reference TRBV11-2 and TRBJ1-2 gives the full variable domain: EAGVAQSPRYKIIEKRQSVAFWCNPISGHATLYWYQQILGQGPKLLIQFQNNGVVDDSQLPKDRFSAERLKGVDSTLKIQPAKLEDSAVYLCASSLAGNGYTFGSGTRLTVV.

The V gene is TRBV20-1, the J gene TRBJ1-2; maybe TRBD1 (5 bases). The CDR3 loop spans 11 amino acids. Germline lookup yields CDR1 DFQATT and CDR2 SNEGSKA (reference sequence). Trimming pared 2 bases from V and 10 bases from J, leaving 11 bases between. CDR3 nucleotides: TGCAGTGCTAGAACCAGGGCTTCCTACACCTTC. Translation gives CSARTRASYTF.

The CDR3 coding sequence is TGTGCCAGCAGGGGAACAGGAGAGAACTATGGCTACACCTTC. Translation: CASRGTGENYGYTF. The V gene is TRBV27, the J gene TRBJ1-2; possibly TRBD1 for D (5 bases). CDR3 length equals 14 residues. The V end was cut by 6 bases, the J end by 2 bases, with 13 bases between. Germline CDR1 and CDR2: MNHEY and SMNVEV (reference sequence).

In its sample, this clone was seen once. The chain uses TRBV7-9 and TRBJ1-1; no firm D call. The CDR3 is 14 residues long. The germline CDR1 and CDR2 sequences are SEHNR and FQNEAQ (reference sequence). V was trimmed by 5 bases and J by 4 bases, leaving 14 bases between them. The CDR3 nucleotides are TGTGCCAGCAGCCCTGGCCCTGGGAGCACTGAAGCTTTCTTT. As protein: CASSPGPGSTEAFF.

The chain couples TRBV15 to TRBJ1-1, with TRBD1 as a possible D gene (5 bases). CDR3 length: 14 amino acids. Trimming shortened V by 1 base and J by 5 bases, and 11 bases separated the two germline ends. Per the germline V gene, CDR1 is LNHNV and CDR2 is YYDKDF (reference sequence). In DNA form, the CDR3 reads TGTGCCACCAGCAGAGTGGGGGAGGGGACTGAAGCTTTCTTT. As protein: CATSRVGEGTEAFF.

The chain employs TRBV4-1 and TRBJ2-1, with D possibly TRBD1 on 5 matching bases. The length of the CDR3 is 14 residues. Germline V CDR1 and CDR2: MGHRA, YSYEKL. With 6 bases removed from V and 5 bases from J, the gap between germline ends came to 14 bases. DNA of the CDR3: TGCGCCAGCAGACTATCCGACAGAAACAATGAGCAGTTCTTC. Its translation: CASRLSDRNNEQFF.

This chain links TRBV19 with TRBJ1-4; perhaps TRBD1 as D (6 bases). Per germline, CDR1 LNHDA and CDR2 SQIVND (reference sequence). The CDR3 length is 14 residues. V was cut by 6 bases and J by 8 bases, with 16 bases left in between. CDR3 residues: CASSRTRTAEKLFF. The CDR3 coding sequence is TGTGCCAGTAGCAGAACCCGGACAGCAGAAAAACTGTTTTTT.

This clone was found a few times. The gene calls are TRBV5-1 and TRBJ1-1; 8 bases agree with TRBD1. J was trimmed by 7 bases and V by 2 bases; bases with no gene match: 10. The CDR3 has 15 amino acids. Germline lookup yields CDR1 SGHRS and CDR2 YFSETQ. Here the CDR3 DNA reads TGCGCCAGCAGCTTAGGACAGGGCGGGGTAAATGAAGCTTTCTTT. Translating it yields CASSLGQGGVNEAFF.

The chain joins TRBV16 to TRBJ1-3; D unresolved. V was shortened by 0 bases and J by 0 bases, with 9 bases between the two germline ends. This CDR3 is built from 16 residues. Germline V gives CDR1 KGHSY, CDR2 FQNENV. The CDR3 is CASSQSAGSSGNTIYF. CDR3 DNA: TGTGCCAGCAGCCAATCGGCGGGGAGCTCTGGAAACACCATATATTTT.

This chain joins TRBV19 and TRBJ1-6; D is perhaps TRBD1 (6 bases). Germline lookup yields CDR1 LNHDA and CDR2 SQIVND (reference sequence). This CDR3 has 18 amino acids. V lost 3 bases to trimming and J lost 10 bases, with 25 bases between them. For the CDR3, the DNA is TGTGCCAGTAGTATCTATAGTTACCTACAGGGTGGGGAATCACCCCTCCACTTT. This codes for CASSIYSYLQGGESPLHF.

The V call is TRBV5-8, the J call TRBJ1-5; tentative D call: TRBD1 (5 bases). CDR3 size: 16 residues. Between the trimmed V and J ends, which lost 4 bases and 7 bases, there was a span of 21 bases. Germline CDR1 SGHTS, CDR2 YDEGEE. The CDR3 loop is CASSPPGVLVLQPQHF. DNA for the CDR3: TGTGCCAGCAGCCCCCCGGGGGTGCTAGTTTTACAGCCCCAGCATTTT.

With regard to this clone: The same CDR3 is also encoded by other DNA sequences in this sample. V and J are TRBV6-5 and TRBJ1-1, with TRBD1 as a possible D gene (5 bases). Looked up from germline, CDR1 is MNHEY and CDR2 is SVGAGI. V shed 0 bases and J shed 3 bases, with 8 bases lying between them. This CDR3 has 14 residues. DNA for the CDR3: TGTGCCAGCAGTTACTCGCCGGGGGACACTGAAGCTTTCTTT. It encodes CASSYSPGDTEAFF.

Here the CDR3 reads CASSSGLQGAAEQYF. Written as DNA, the CDR3 is TGTGCCAGCTCTTCGGGACTACAGGGGGCGGCCGAGCAGTACTTC. The V call is TRBV18, the J call TRBJ2-7, with 9 bases aligning to TRBD1. Germline trimming cut 6 bases from V and 6 bases from J; bases unmatched to any gene: 12. The CDR3 has 15 residues. Germline V lookup: CDR1 KGHSH, CDR2 LQKENI.

The rearrangement links TRBV12-3 or TRBV12-4 to TRBJ2-2; perhaps TRBD2 as D (6 bases). V was cut by 0 bases and J by 7 bases, with 6 bases left in between. This CDR3 has 13 amino acids. As DNA, the CDR3 is TGTGCCAGCAGTTTAGCGCGGGACGGGGAGCTGTTTTTT. It codes for CASSLARDGELFF.

The J gene is TRBJ1-5, the V gene TRBV6-6, with 7 positions matching TRBD1. Germline V lookup: CDR1 MNHNY, CDR2 SVGAGI (reference sequence). V shed 5 bases and J 6 bases; nucleotides not matched to a gene: 7. This CDR3 spans 14 amino acids. The CDR3 DNA sequence: TGTGCCAGCAGTCGACAGGGTCGACCTCAGCCCCAGCATTTT. It specifies CASSRQGRPQPQHF.

This clone was recorded only once. The V call is TRBV6-5, the J call TRBJ2-2; D is unclear. V lost 4 bases, J lost 6 bases, and 15 bases lay in between. The CDR3 has 15 residues. The germline CDR1 and CDR2 sequences are MNHEY and SVGAGI. The CDR3 DNA reads TGTGCCAGCAGTTTTGGCTCCCCGGAGTCCGGGGAGCTGTTTTTT. This codes for CASSFGSPESGELFF.

V is TRBV7-6 and J is TRBJ2-2; D might be TRBD2 (6 bases). This CDR3 is built from 16 residues. The V end was cut by 5 bases, the J end by 0 bases, with 13 bases between. From germline, CDR1 is SGHVS and CDR2 FNYEAQ. The DNA of the CDR3 is TGTGCCAGCAGCCTATCGCCGGGGGCGAACACCGGGGAGCTGTTTTTT. Translating gives CASSLSPGANTGELFF.

V usage is TRBV18 and J usage is TRBJ1-4, with D uncertain. Trimming shortened V by 6 bases and J by 7 bases, and 18 bases separated the two germline ends. The germline CDR1 and CDR2 sequences are KGHSH and LQKENI. This CDR3 is built from 15 residues. CDR3 residues: CASSPSVPSLEKLFF. The CDR3 DNA reads as TGTGCCAGCTCTCCCTCGGTACCCTCCCTTGAAAAACTGTTTTTT.

This clone has more than one count but fewer than ten. The chain joins TRBV25-1 to TRBJ1-2; D is unclear. Per germline, CDR1 MGHDK and CDR2 SYGVNS. V was cut by 1 base and J by 2 bases, with 2 bases left in between. There are 12 residues in the CDR3. DNA for the CDR3: TGTGCCAGCAGTGAATCAAACTATGGCTACACCTTC. It specifies CASSESNYGYTF.

This chain uses TRBV19 with TRBJ2-3; 8 bases fit TRBD2. Trimming took 3 bases from V and 3 from J; bases not matched to a gene: 2. The CDR3 sequence is 14 residues long. Germline-derived CDR1 and CDR2 are LNHDA and SQIVND (reference sequence). The CDR3 reads CASSIRGGTDTQYF. CDR3 DNA: TGTGCCAGTAGTATCCGGGGGGGTACAGATACGCAGTATTTT.

This clone was seen just once. This chain links TRBV5-6 with TRBJ1-6; D not resolved. The CDR3 contains 15 residues. CDR1 and CDR2 from the germline V gene are SGHDT and YYEEEE. Trimming pared 1 base from V and 0 bases from J, leaving 5 bases between. CDR3 nucleotides: TGTGCCAGCAGCTTGCCTAGCTCCTATAATTCACCCCTCCACTTT. It codes for CASSLPSSYNSPLHF.

The chain couples TRBV6-5 to TRBJ1-1; TRBD1 matches at 7 bases. Germline V gene data show CDR1 as MNHEY and CDR2 as SVGAGI. After removal of 6 bases from V and 2 bases from J, the junction contained 3 bases not matched to a gene. The CDR3 is 13 residues long. This CDR3 is CASSGTVNTEAFF. CDR3 nucleotides: TGTGCCAGCAGCGGGACAGTTAACACTGAAGCTTTCTTT.

About this clone itself: A read error may account for a junction end that differs from germline. This chain joins TRBV27 and TRBJ2-4, with D tentatively TRBD2 (5 bases). This CDR3 contains 17 residues. Germline V gene lookup returns CDR1 MNHEY and CDR2 SMNVEV (reference sequence). CDR3 nucleotide sequence: TGTGCCAGCAGTTTGCAAGTTACCCCGGGGTCCAAGAACATTCAGTACTTC. Amino acid sequence: CASSLQVTPGSKNIQYF.

The chain joins TRBV27 to TRBJ2-7; D unclear. The CDR3 runs to 15 residues. V lost 6 bases and J lost 0, with 15 bases in between. CDR1 is MNHEY, CDR2 SMNVEV, per germline (reference sequence). The CDR3 sequence is CASSPRVTSSYEQYF. The DNA of the CDR3 is TGTGCCAGCAGCCCTCGCGTGACAAGCTCCTACGAGCAGTACTTC.

This clone is a singleton in its sample. The V call is TRBV24-1, the J call TRBJ2-1, with 7 bases aligning to TRBD1. Germline loops: CDR1 KGHDR, CDR2 SFDVKD. Losses at the gene ends were 5 bases for V and 5 bases for J; bases not matched to a gene: 8. This CDR3 is built from 15 residues. Here the CDR3 DNA reads TGTGCCACCAGTGCCAAGGACAGGTTACACAATGAGCAGTTCTTC. The encoded protein is CATSAKDRLHNEQFF.

The chain is built from TRBV19 and TRBJ2-2, with a weak D call TRBD1 (5 bases). From germline, CDR1 is LNHDA and CDR2 SQIVND (reference sequence). CDR3 length equals 14 residues. Between the trimmed V and J ends, which lost 2 bases and 7 bases, there was a span of 11 bases. The DNA of the CDR3 is TGTGCCAGTAGTATATTAGCAGGGAACGGGGAGCTGTTTTTT. It is translated as CASSILAGNGELFF.